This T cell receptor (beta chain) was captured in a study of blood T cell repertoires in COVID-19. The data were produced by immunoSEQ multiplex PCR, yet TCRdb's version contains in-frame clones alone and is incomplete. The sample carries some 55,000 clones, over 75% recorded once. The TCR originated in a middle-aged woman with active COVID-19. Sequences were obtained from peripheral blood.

CDR3 nucleotide sequence: TGTGCCAGCAGCCAGTCCGGACAGGGGGCCTACGAGCAGTACTTC. It specifies CASSQSGQGAYEQYF. This chain uses TRBV3-1 (or the pseudogene TRBV3-2) with TRBJ2-7; 10 bases map to TRBD1. Trimming at V came to 3 bases and at J to 2 bases, leaving 4 bases not matched to a gene. CDR3 size: 15 residues. CDR1 is LGHDT and CDR2 is YNNKEL in the germline V gene (reference sequence).